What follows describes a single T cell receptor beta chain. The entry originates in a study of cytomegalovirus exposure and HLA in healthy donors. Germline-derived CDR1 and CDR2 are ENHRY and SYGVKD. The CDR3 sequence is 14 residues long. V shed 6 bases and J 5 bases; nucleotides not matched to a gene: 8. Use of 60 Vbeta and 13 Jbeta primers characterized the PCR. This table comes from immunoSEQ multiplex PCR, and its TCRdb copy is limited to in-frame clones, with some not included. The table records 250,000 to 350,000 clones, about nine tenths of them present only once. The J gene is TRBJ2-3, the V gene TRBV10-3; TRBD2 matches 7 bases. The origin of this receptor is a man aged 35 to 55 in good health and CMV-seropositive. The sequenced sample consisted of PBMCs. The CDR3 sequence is CAIRSGVGEDTQYF. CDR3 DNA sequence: TGTGCCATCAGGAGCGGGGTAGGGGAAGATACGCAGTATTTT.